The 21 T cell receptor beta chains reported below all come from one sample, sequenced in a study of cytomegalovirus exposure and HLA in healthy donors. The PCR ran on 60 Vbeta and 13 Jbeta primers. The protocol was immunoSEQ multiplex PCR, while the TCRdb copy is restricted to in-frame clones and leaves out a portion. There are fewer than 150,000 clones in the sample, with approximately 2.5% held by the top ten. The specimen sequenced was PBMCs. The receptor set was obtained from a man aged 35 to 55 in good health and CMV-seronegative.

The chain recombines TRBV5-3 with TRBJ1-4, with 7 bases identical to TRBD1. TRBV5-3 counts as an open reading frame of uncertain function. The CDR3 contains 20 residues. V was clipped by 4 bases and J by 0 bases; unmatched bases: 18. CDR3 in DNA: TGTGCCAGAAGCCCAAATAAGAGCCGGGACAGATCTGCAACTAATGAAAAACTGTTTTTT. It codes for CARSPNKSRDRSATNEKLFF.

This chain uses TRBV5-4 with TRBJ1-2; 7 nucleotides align to TRBD1. Germline V lookup: CDR1 SGHNT, CDR2 YYREEE (reference sequence). The CDR3 consists of 14 residues. J was trimmed by 2 bases and V by 4 bases; bases with no gene match: 5. The CDR3 nucleotides read TGTGCCAGCAGCCTACAGGGGAACAACTATGGCTACACCTTC. Translating it yields CASSLQGNNYGYTF.

J is TRBJ2-7 and V is TRBV7-8; the D is unclear. CDR3 length: 14 residues. The germline CDR1 and CDR2 sequences are SGHVS and FQNEAQ. Trimming stripped 1 base from V and 1 base from J, with 8 bases between. DNA for the CDR3: TGTGCCAGCAGCTTAGAGGTAGCTTCCTACGAGCAGTACTTC. As protein: CASSLEVASYEQYF.

V gene TRBV18 combines with J gene TRBJ1-1; perhaps TRBD1 as D (6 bases). Trimming left V 5 bases short and J 0 bases short, with 7 bases between. Germline V gene lookup returns CDR1 KGHSH and CDR2 LQKENI. CDR3 length: 13 amino acids. This CDR3 is CASSRTVNTEAFF. The DNA for the CDR3 is TGTGCCAGCTCAAGGACAGTGAACACTGAAGCTTTCTTT.

CDR3 region: CASRTDNLNSPLHF. The DNA for the CDR3 is TGTGCCAGCAGGACGGACAACCTGAATTCACCCCTCCACTTT. The gene calls are TRBV5-4 and TRBJ1-6, with D possibly being TRBD1 (5 bases). Germline CDR1 reads SGHNT; CDR2 reads YYREEE (reference sequence). The CDR3 length is 14 residues. Trimming stripped 5 bases from V and 7 bases from J, with 13 bases between. The variable domain in full, with the rest retrieved from reference TRBV5-4 and TRBJ1-6, is ETGVTQSPTHLIKTRGQQVTLRCSSQSGHNTVSWYQQALGQGPQFIFQYYREEENGRGNFPPRFSGLQFPNYSSELNVNALELDDSALYLCASRTDNLNSPLHFGNGTRLTVT.

The V call is TRBV7-2, the J call TRBJ2-3; TRBD2 aligns across 8 bases. The junction had 8 bases not matched to a gene; V was cut back by 3 bases and J by 9 bases. The CDR3 spans 14 residues. From germline, CDR1 is SGHTA and CDR2 FQGNSA. The CDR3 spells CASSFAGGSTTQYF. DNA for the CDR3: TGTGCCAGCAGCTTCGCGGGGGGTTCCACGACGCAGTATTTT. Full variable domain (rest looked up from reference TRBV7-2 and TRBJ2-3): GAGVSQSPSNKVTEKGKDVELRCDPISGHTALYWYRQSLGQGLEFLIYFQGNSAPDKSGLPSDRFSAERTGGSVSTLTIQRTQQEDSAVYLCASSFAGGSTTQYFGPGTRLTVL.

V gene TRBV9 combines with J gene TRBJ1-6; maybe TRBD1 (6 bases). The CDR3 totals 15 residues. Trimming pared 0 bases from V and 15 bases from J, leaving 19 bases between. CDR1 SGDLS and CDR2 YYNGEE come from the germline V gene. CDR3 amino acids: CASSVGSAPGEFLHF. CDR3 nucleotide sequence: TGTGCCAGCAGCGTAGGGAGTGCACCAGGGGAATTCCTCCACTTT.

V gene TRBV6-5 combines with J gene TRBJ2-7; 7 nucleotides line up with TRBD1. The CDR3 runs 15 residues. Trimming took 2 bases from V and 5 from J; bases not matched to a gene: 9. The germline CDR1 and CDR2 sequences are MNHEY and SVGAGI. The CDR3 region is CASSYLGTALDEQYF. The CDR3 DNA is TGTGCCAGCAGTTACCTAGGGACAGCGCTCGACGAGCAGTACTTC.

V gene TRBV6-5 combines with J gene TRBJ1-1, with a weak D call TRBD1 (6 bases). Deletions cut 6 bases from V and 7 bases from J, with 12 bases between. The CDR3 is 12 amino acids. CDR1 and CDR2 from the germline V gene are MNHEY and SVGAGI. The CDR3 DNA reads as TGTGCCAGCAGATGGGGGCTGGGTGAAGCTTTCTTT. Protein sequence: CASRWGLGEAFF.

This chain connects TRBV19 to TRBJ2-5; 7 nucleotides align to TRBD2. This CDR3 region has 18 residues. Trimming removed 6 bases from V and 2 bases from J; junction bases left unmatched: 18. Germline V gene sequence: CDR1 LNHDA, CDR2 SQIVND (reference sequence). The CDR3 is CASSGIGGDSSIQETQYF. CDR3 in DNA: TGTGCCAGTAGCGGAATTGGGGGGGACTCCTCGATACAAGAGACCCAGTACTTC.

This chain joins TRBV11-1 and TRBJ2-3; D might be TRBD1 (6 bases). Germline CDR1 SGHAT, CDR2 FQDESV (reference sequence). The CDR3 length is 15 residues. V shed 5 bases and J shed 1 base, with 13 bases lying between them. As DNA, the CDR3 is TGTGCCAGCAGCCCGACAGGTGGCGGCACAGATACGCAGTATTTT. This translates into CASSPTGGGTDTQYF.

The gene calls are TRBV4-1 and TRBJ2-7; D unclear. Trimming stripped 0 bases from V and 1 base from J, with 7 bases between. CDR3 length equals 14 residues. The germline CDR1 and CDR2 sequences are MGHRA and YSYEKL. The CDR3 spells CASSQEEKSYEQYF. The DNA of the CDR3 is TGCGCCAGCAGCCAAGAGGAGAAGTCCTACGAGCAGTACTTC.

This rearrangement joins TRBV19 to TRBJ2-2, with a possible D match to TRBD2 (7 bases). Per germline, CDR1 LNHDA and CDR2 SQIVND (reference sequence). CDR3 size: 17 residues. Deletions cut 3 bases from V and 2 bases from J, with 16 bases between. The chain's CDR3 is CASSISRGGGNTGELFF. The DNA for the CDR3 is TGTGCCAGTAGTATTAGTCGGGGCGGGGGCAACACCGGGGAGCTGTTTTTT.

The chain carries TRBV11-2 and TRBJ1-6; D is unclear. Between the trimmed V and J ends, which lost 1 base and 8 bases, there was a span of 12 bases. The germline CDR1 and CDR2 sequences are SGHAT and FQNNGV. This CDR3 is built from 15 residues. This chain's CDR3 is CASSLGGLLYSPLHF. CDR3 nucleotide sequence: TGTGCCAGCAGCTTAGGAGGACTGCTATATTCACCCCTCCACTTT.

The gene calls are TRBV19 and TRBJ2-3; D possibly corresponds to TRBD1 (6 bases). The CDR3 sequence is 16 residues long. Trimming left V 5 bases short and J 0 bases short, with 15 bases between. The V gene's germline CDR1 is LNHDA and CDR2 SQIVND (reference sequence). The CDR3 loop is CASSELGGGSTDTQYF. In DNA, the CDR3 is TGTGCCAGTAGTGAGTTAGGGGGTGGGAGCACAGATACGCAGTATTTT.

The chain joins TRBV9 to TRBJ1-1, with a tentative D call TRBD1 (5 bases). Germline V gives CDR1 SGDLS, CDR2 YYNGEE. This CDR3 contains 14 residues. Deletions cut 0 bases from V and 8 bases from J, with 14 bases between. CDR3 sequence reads: CASSVGEGRLEAFF. DNA of the CDR3: TGTGCCAGCAGCGTAGGGGAGGGGAGGTTGGAAGCTTTCTTT.

The chain is built from TRBV2 and TRBJ1-2; possibly TRBD1 for D (6 bases). The CDR3 consists of 13 residues. V dropped 2 bases and J dropped 8 bases, with 12 bases sitting between them. CDR1 SNHLY and CDR2 FYNNEI come from the germline V gene. The CDR3 DNA reads TGTGCCAGCAGTGAAACAGGGTCAAGAGGCTACACCTTC. Translation: CASSETGSRGYTF.

The rearrangement uses TRBV10-3 and TRBJ1-5; 7 positions match TRBD1. CDR3 size: 15 residues. J was trimmed by 7 bases and V by 0 bases; bases with no gene match: 6. In germline, CDR1 is ENHRY, CDR2 SYGVKD. The CDR3 loop reads CAISESAGGEQPQHF. CDR3 nucleotide sequence: TGTGCCATCAGTGAGTCTGCAGGGGGTGAACAGCCCCAGCATTTT.

The CDR3 region has the DNA TGTGCCAGCAGCTTATCACAGTTCAATTCACCCCTCCACTTT. Residues: CASSLSQFNSPLHF. The genes are TRBV5-4 and TRBJ1-6; D call uncertain. This CDR3 is built from 14 residues. Trimming took off 2 bases at V and 7 bases at J, with 10 bases between the two ends. The germline gives CDR1 SGHNT, CDR2 YYREEE (reference sequence).

V usage is TRBV2 and J usage is TRBJ1-5; maybe TRBD1 (5 bases). The CDR3 consists of 11 residues. Germline CDR1 and CDR2: SNHLY and FYNNEI. V was trimmed by 8 bases and J by 7 bases, leaving 9 bases between them. The CDR3: CASSQGQPQHF. CDR3 nucleotide sequence: TGTGCCAGCTCCCAGGGACAGCCCCAGCATTTT.

This chain connects TRBV5-1 to TRBJ1-1; D may be TRBD1 (6 bases). V lost 6 bases, J lost 0 bases, and 12 bases lay in between. The CDR3 runs to 14 residues. The germline CDR1 and CDR2 sequences are SGHRS and YFSETQ. The CDR3 sequence is CASMSGALNTEAFF. CDR3 bases: TGCGCCAGCATGTCAGGGGCGCTGAACACTGAAGCTTTCTTT. The variable domain in full, with the rest retrieved from reference TRBV5-1 and TRBJ1-1, is KAGVTQTPRYLIKTRGQQVTLSCSPISGHRSVSWYQQTPGQGLQFLFEYFSETQRNKGNFPGRFSGRQFSNSRSEMNVSTLELGDSALYLCASMSGALNTEAFFGQGTRLTVV.